The present T cell receptor beta chain was sequenced within a study of identical twins. This CDR3 has 15 residues. V gave up 6 bases and J gave up 3 bases, with 15 bases separating them. The germline V gene encodes CDR1 MDHEN and CDR2 SYDVKM. This clonotype was counted a few times. Its antigen is not known. Addition of a universal primer site occurred through template switching, and cDNA carried unique molecular identifiers. TCRdb re-called the 5' RACE reads through MiXCR, storing one row per CDR3 protein. The data show approximately 1.8 million distinct CDR3 sequences, about 32% seen once. Whole-study results and caveats: Fewer insertions marked abundant cord blood beta clonotypes; young adult naive trended weakly, memory not at all. Where out-of-frame alpha sequences were twin-shared, they showed excess low generation probability.

The J gene is TRBJ2-1, the V gene TRBV28, with a tentative D call TRBD2 (6 bases). Input material: cord blood. This receptor was identified in a newborn girl in good health. The CDR3 sequence: CASSPIGRDYNEQFF. CDR3 nucleotide sequence: TGTGCCAGCAGCCCAATCGGGAGAGACTACAATGAGCAGTTCTTC.